The 5 T cell receptor beta chains reported below all come from one sample, sequenced in a study of shared clonotypes between healthy human individuals. Assay used: immunoSEQ multiplex PCR; TCRdb lists only in-frame clones, some missing. The sample lists more than 900,000 clones, 78% occurring once. The sample consisted of memory CD4+ T cells from PBMCs. Stated subset: CD45RA-negative fraction. The receptors here all came from a man aged 18 to 35 in good health. Some clones in this sample may be carry-over from other donors' samples.

Details on this clone: This specimen includes other DNA sequences encoding the same CDR3. V and J are TRBV27 and TRBJ1-2; no reliable D call. Germline V lookup: CDR1 MNHEY, CDR2 SMNVEV (reference sequence). The CDR3 runs to 13 residues. V was shortened by 5 bases and J by 0 bases, with 7 bases between the two germline ends. The CDR3 loop is CASSLQPNYGYTF. The CDR3, as DNA: TGTGCCAGCAGTCTCCAGCCTAACTATGGCTACACCTTC.

This rearrangement joins TRBV19 to TRBJ1-3, with 7 bases lining up with TRBD1. The V gene end was trimmed by 9 bases and the J gene end by 1 base; junction bases not matched to a gene: 6. Germline loops: CDR1 LNHDA, CDR2 SQIVND (reference sequence). The CDR3 contains 14 residues. The chain's CDR3 is CASRDRASGNTIYF. The CDR3 coding sequence is TGTGCCAGCAGAGACAGGGCGTCTGGAAACACCATATATTTT.

The chain uses TRBV7-2 and TRBJ1-1, with unresolved D. Germline assignment: CDR1 SGHTA and CDR2 FQGNSA. Trimming left V 3 bases short and J 4 bases short, with 9 bases between. The CDR3 runs to 13 residues. Here the CDR3 reads CASSLHRTTEAFF. The DNA for the CDR3 is TGTGCCAGCAGCTTGCACAGAACCACTGAAGCTTTCTTT.

Of note for this clone: A read error likely explains this, since a far larger clone differs by one base. The chain has TRBV6-6 and TRBJ2-3; D remains unclear. CDR1 MNHNY and CDR2 SVGAGI come from the germline V gene (reference sequence). Trimming left V 5 bases short and J 0 bases short, with 0 bases between. The CDR3 is made up of 11 amino acids. This CDR3 is CASSSTDTQYF. For the CDR3, the DNA is TGTGCCAGCAGTAGCACAGATACGCAGTATTTT.

The chain combines TRBV14 with TRBJ2-7; 10 bases are shared with TRBD2. The length of the CDR3 is 15 residues. CDR1 is SGHDN, CDR2 FVKESK, per germline. Losses at the gene ends were 1 base for V and 7 bases for J; bases not matched to a gene: 7. For the CDR3, the DNA is TGTGCCAGCAGCCAAGCGGCTAGCGGGAGATGGGAGCAGTACTTC. Translation: CASSQAASGRWEQYF.